The entry below describes one TCR beta chain. This specimen comes from a study of blood T cell repertoires in COVID-19. On the study more broadly: PBMCs, B-cell-depleted T cells, or T cells were the source of the cDNA or gDNA that made up the material.

The CDR3 runs 14 residues. Germline V lookup: CDR1 MNHEY, CDR2 SVGAGI. Trimming removed 6 bases from V and 6 bases from J; junction bases left unmatched: 6. In the authors' methods: Estimation of nucleated cell counts was performed using reference gene primer amplification. TCRdb's table, derived via immunoSEQ multiplex PCR, lists solely in-frame clones and lacks some. V, J and clone size derive from that table, while D and trimming were established from the DNA sequence. Here the sample spans some 150,000 clones, approximately 83% being singletons. This clonotype was obtained from a woman in her sixties or seventies with acute or convalescent COVID-19. The rearrangement uses TRBV6-5 and TRBJ1-5, with 9 bases aligning to TRBD1. Sequencing was performed on peripheral blood. The CDR3 DNA sequence: TGTGCCAGCAGCACCGGGACAGGGAGTCAGCCCCAGCATTTT. This translates into CASSTGTGSQPQHF.